Listed here are 26 T cell receptor beta chains from one sample, sequenced in a study of molecular identifiers for immune sequencing clone quantification. TCRdb reprocessed the PCR reads with MiXCR, giving one entry per CDR3 protein. The repertoire holds 50,000 to 70,000 distinct CDR3 sequences, with roughly 20% as singletons. Sequenced sample: naive CD8+ T cells from blood, with Jurkat cell RNA spiked in. Subset: FACS-sorted CD8+CD4-CCR7+CD45RA+ naive T cells. The receptor set was obtained from a human donor in good health. Some libraries in this study had Jurkat cell RNA spiked in.

This clonotype showed up many times. This sequence joins TRBV7-6 and TRBJ1-1, with D tentatively TRBD1 (6 bases). This CDR3 has 14 amino acids. Trimming removed 6 bases from V and 5 bases from J, with 16 bases in between. CDR1 SGHVS and CDR2 FNYEAQ come from the germline V gene. The CDR3 nucleotides are TGTGCCAGCAGACCAGGGGCGTCGATGACTGAAGCTTTCTTT. It is translated as CASRPGASMTEAFF. Supplemented by reference TRBV7-6 and TRBJ1-1, the full variable domain reads GAGVSQSPRYKVTKRGQDVALRCDPISGHVSLYWYRQALGQGPEFLTYFNYEAQQDKSGLPNDRFSAERPEGSISTLTIQRTEQRDSAMYRCASRPGASMTEAFFGQGTRLTVV.

About this clonotype itself: A clone one base away is much larger, so this may be a read error. This chain connects TRBV27 to TRBJ2-7; D may be TRBD2 (7 bases). Per the germline V gene, CDR1 is MNHEY and CDR2 is SMNVEV (reference sequence). This CDR3 contains 16 residues. Trimming removed 8 bases from V and 3 bases from J, with 23 bases in between. The chain's CDR3 is CASGTTKPGGIYEQYF. Here the CDR3 DNA reads TGTGCCAGCGGGACTACCAAACCCGGGGGCATCTACGAGCAGTACTTC.

The rearrangement links TRBV9 to TRBJ2-7; 9 bases fit TRBD2. Germline loops: CDR1 SGDLS, CDR2 YYNGEE. With V trimmed by 1 base and J by 6 bases, 5 bases remained unmatched. CDR3 size: 14 residues. The chain's CDR3 is CASSVQAGGSEQYF. DNA of the CDR3: TGTGCCAGCAGCGTACAAGCGGGAGGTTCCGAGCAGTACTTC.

The rearrangement joins TRBV11-2 to TRBJ2-1; D is perhaps TRBD2 (5 bases). Germline assignment: CDR1 SGHAT and CDR2 FQNNGV. The CDR3 totals 15 residues. The ends were cut back, 4 bases at V and 8 bases at J, with 18 bases in the middle. CDR3 amino acids: CASSSRGQLDDEQFF. Written as DNA, the CDR3 is TGTGCCAGCAGCTCACGCGGGCAATTGGACGATGAGCAGTTCTTC. Based on the CDR3 plus reference TRBV11-2 and TRBJ2-1, the full variable domain is EAGVAQSPRYKIIEKRQSVAFWCNPISGHATLYWYQQILGQGPKLLIQFQNNGVVDDSQLPKDRFSAERLKGVDSTLKIQPAKLEDSAVYLCASSSRGQLDDEQFFGPGTRLTVL.

The chain couples TRBV12-3 or TRBV12-4 to TRBJ2-1; 12 nucleotides line up with TRBD2. CDR3 size: 21 residues. Trimming at V came to 7 bases and at J to 0 bases, leaving 19 bases not matched to a gene. CDR3 region: CASNSGVTSGSVESSYNEQFF. CDR3 sequence (DNA): TGTGCCAGCAACTCAGGGGTGACTAGCGGGAGTGTGGAGAGCTCCTACAATGAGCAGTTCTTC.

This clonotype was detected only a few times. The chain is built from TRBV15 and TRBJ2-7; TRBD1 is a possible D gene (5 bases). V lost 2 bases, J lost 12 bases, and 14 bases lay in between. This CDR3 is built from 12 residues. Per germline, CDR1 LNHNV and CDR2 YYDKDF (reference sequence). CDR3 residues: CATSRSPGFAYF. In DNA, the CDR3 is TGTGCCACCAGCAGATCTCCAGGGTTTGCGTACTTC.

This clonotype was seen at least ten times. For the CDR3, the DNA is TGTGCCATCAGTGGGCGGGACACTAACGTCCCTGAAGCTTTCTTT. Its protein is CAISGRDTNVPEAFF. V usage is TRBV10-3 and J usage is TRBJ1-1; possibly TRBD1 for D (6 bases). In germline, CDR1 is ENHRY, CDR2 SYGVKD. The CDR3 consists of 15 residues. V was cut by 4 bases and J by 6 bases, with 18 bases left in between.

This clonotype was counted ten times or more. This chain links TRBV7-2 with TRBJ2-7; D ambiguous. This CDR3 spans 13 amino acids. The V and J ends lost 5 bases and 3 bases respectively, with 11 bases between them. Germline V gene data show CDR1 as SGHTA and CDR2 as FQGNSA. CDR3 DNA sequence: TGTGCCAGCAGCCAAAATACCGTCTACGAGCAGTACTTC. Translated, it gives CASSQNTVYEQYF.

Turning to this clonotype: Just one base apart from a much larger clone, this may be a read error. The CDR3 does not close with the conserved phenylalanine or tryptophan, likely indicating a read error. The chain combines TRBV29-1 with TRBJ2-7; no clear D. Germline CDR1 is SQVTM and CDR2 is ANQGSEA. The CDR3 is made up of 16 amino acids. V gave up 3 bases and J gave up 1 base, with 19 bases separating them. CDR3 residues: CSVDSTTAGASYEQYL. The CDR3, as DNA: TGCAGCGTTGACAGTACGACGGCAGGAGCATCCTACGAGCAGTACCTC.

This clonotype was picked up many times. The chain combines TRBV4-2 with TRBJ2-1; 11 bases fit TRBD2. The junction had 7 bases not matched to a gene; V was cut back by 5 bases and J by 4 bases. The CDR3 runs to 16 residues. Germline-derived CDR1 and CDR2 are LGHNA and YNFKEQ. For the CDR3, the DNA is TGTGCCAGCAGCGCGGGGACTAGCGGACTTTACAATGAGCAGTTCTTC. Residues: CASSAGTSGLYNEQFF.

Notes on this clonotype: Being one base from a much bigger clone, this may be a read error. The chain links TRBV5-1 to TRBJ2-1; D is perhaps TRBD2 (5 bases). The V and J ends lost 1 base and 6 bases respectively, with 14 bases between them. Germline CDR1 SGHRS, CDR2 YFSETQ. This CDR3 comprises 15 residues. The CDR3 nucleotides are TGCGCCAGCAGCTTGACGAGGGCCCCCCGCAATGAGCAGTTCTTC. It is translated as CASSLTRAPRNEQFF.

This clonotype was counted at least ten times. The V call is TRBV20-1, the J call TRBJ2-1; TRBD2 agrees at 8 bases. The V and J ends lost 0 bases and 6 bases, in that order; junction bases with no gene match: 10. Germline V gene data show CDR1 as DFQATT and CDR2 as SNEGSKA (reference sequence). The length of the CDR3 is 16 residues. CDR3 loop: CSARELVAGTLNEQFF. CDR3 nucleotides: TGCAGTGCTAGAGAATTGGTAGCGGGAACCCTCAATGAGCAGTTCTTC.

As concerns this clonotype: This may arise from a read error, as a much more abundant clone is one base away. The chain links TRBV12-3 or TRBV12-4 to TRBJ1-5; 8 nucleotides align to TRBD1. The CDR3 is made up of 18 amino acids. The CDR3 DNA reads as TGTGCCGGCAGTCCATATCTCTCGGCGGACAGGGATCGACAGCCCCAGCATTTT. This codes for CAGSPYLSADRDRQPQHF.

This clonotype was seen at least ten times. The chain combines TRBV10-3 with TRBJ2-7; D is ambiguous. The CDR3 has 16 amino acids. Germline V gives CDR1 ENHRY, CDR2 SYGVKD. V was clipped by 4 bases and J by 5 bases, with 21 bases between them. The CDR3 loop is CAISVGLVGLKNEQYF. The DNA for the CDR3 is TGTGCCATCAGTGTGGGTTTGGTTGGGCTTAAGAACGAGCAGTACTTC.

This clonotype was seen repeatedly, ten times or more. The V and J genes are TRBV10-3 and TRBJ1-3, with D unresolved. In germline, CDR1 is ENHRY, CDR2 SYGVKD. The CDR3 runs to 13 residues. V was clipped by 6 bases and J by 2 bases, with 8 bases between them. The DNA of the CDR3 is TGTGCCATCAGGGAGGAAGCTGGAAACACCATATATTTT. It encodes CAIREEAGNTIYF.

A few counts support this clonotype. This may be a read error, as it is one base from a much larger clone. The V gene is TRBV20-1, the J gene TRBJ2-5; TRBD2 might be the D (5 bases). V lost 0 bases and J lost 7, with 18 bases in between. CDR1 is DFQATT and CDR2 is SNEGSKA in the germline V gene (reference sequence). The CDR3 contains 15 residues. Written as DNA, the CDR3 is TGCAGTGCTAGAGATATCGGGGAAGCGTCAGGGACCCAGTACTTC. It codes for CSARDIGEASGTQYF.

This clonotype was seen a handful of times. A single base separates this from a much larger clone, so it may be a read error. CDR3 residues: CASSLKVIQAGGYTEALF. As DNA, the CDR3 is TGTGCCAGCAGTTTAAAAGTCATCCAGGCAGGGGGCTACACTGAAGCTCTCTTT. The chain links TRBV27 to TRBJ1-1, with 8 positions matching TRBD1. This CDR3 is built from 18 residues. Looked up from germline, CDR1 is MNHEY and CDR2 is SMNVEV (reference sequence).

The table lists this clonotype with many counts. CDR3 coding DNA: TGTGCCATCACCCCTTCCGGTCAACCTGACACTGAAGCTTTCTTT. It yields the protein CAITPSGQPDTEAFF. The chain carries TRBV10-3 and TRBJ1-1, with D unresolved. The CDR3 has 15 amino acids. V shed 7 bases and J shed 3 bases, with 18 bases lying between them. Germline values: CDR1 ENHRY, CDR2 SYGVKD.

A remark on this clonotype: Sequence at one end of the junction differs from germline and may be a read error. The rearrangement joins TRBV5-1 to TRBJ2-3, with a tentative D call TRBD1 (5 bases). This CDR3 is built from 15 residues. In germline, CDR1 is SGHRS, CDR2 YFSETQ. Here the CDR3 DNA reads TGCGCCAGCAGTTTTTCACAAGGCCCGACAGATACGCGGTATTTT. This encodes CASSFSQGPTDTRYF.

This clonotype was picked up a small number of times. Sequence at one end of the junction differs from germline and may be a read error. The V and J genes are TRBV11-2 and TRBJ2-2; D is ambiguous. This CDR3 region has 15 residues. Germline CDR1 and CDR2: SGHAT and FQNNGV. This CDR3 reads CASSLDPRGTGELFF. DNA for the CDR3: TGTGCCAGCAGCCTAGACCCCCGAGGCACCGGGGAGCTGTTTTTT.

A note on this clonotype: This may stem from a read error, because a much larger clone lies one nucleotide away. The chain links TRBV12-3 or TRBV12-4 to TRBJ2-3; TRBD2 matches 8 bases. CDR3 length equals 15 residues. The CDR3 loop is CAGSLLGGGTDTQYF. DNA for the CDR3: TGTGCCGGCAGTCTTCTCGGGGGGGGCACAGATACGCAGTATTTT.

This clonotype appeared a few times. CDR3 amino acids: CASSLFPGADGYTF. Written as DNA, the CDR3 is TGTGCCAGCAGCTTATTTCCGGGGGCAGATGGCTACACCTTC. The V and J genes are TRBV7-2 and TRBJ1-2, with D tentatively TRBD1 (6 bases). The CDR3 covers 14 residues. CDR1 is SGHTA and CDR2 is FQGNSA in the germline V gene. With 2 bases removed from V and 6 bases from J, the gap between germline ends came to 13 bases.

This clonotype came up many times. The chain employs TRBV7-9 and TRBJ1-5, with unresolved D. Trimming left V 1 base short and J 0 bases short, with 4 bases between. This CDR3 has 14 amino acids. Germline CDR1 SEHNR, CDR2 FQNEAQ (reference sequence). CDR3 sequence reads: CASSLGDSNQPQHF. The CDR3 nucleotides read TGTGCCAGCAGCTTAGGAGATAGCAATCAGCCCCAGCATTTT.

CDR3: CASSDRSDRSYNEQFF. DNA for the CDR3: TGTGCCAGCAGTGATCGGAGCGACCGCTCCTACAATGAGCAGTTCTTC. This sequence joins TRBV25-1 and TRBJ2-1; no firm D call. This CDR3 comprises 16 residues. Trimming removed 3 bases from V and 0 bases from J, with 12 bases in between. CDR1 MGHDK and CDR2 SYGVNS come from the germline V gene. The full variable domain, with the rest looked up from reference TRBV25-1 and TRBJ2-1, is EADIYQTPRYLVIGTGKKITLECSQTMGHDKMYWYQQDPGMELHLIHYSYGVNSTEKGDLSSESTVSRIRTEHFPLTLESARPSHTSQYLCASSDRSDRSYNEQFFGPGTRLTVL.

This clonotype occurred many times. This sequence joins TRBV7-9 and TRBJ2-2, with 7 positions matching TRBD2. This CDR3 has 16 residues. The trim removed 0 bases at V and 1 base at J, leaving 2 bases unmatched. Germline CDR1 and CDR2: SEHNR and FQNEAQ (reference sequence). The CDR3 loop is CASSLAPSGNTGELFF. DNA for the CDR3: TGTGCCAGCAGCTTAGCCCCTAGCGGGAACACCGGGGAGCTGTTTTTT.

This chain connects TRBV20-1 to TRBJ2-1; D remains ambiguous. Per the germline V gene, CDR1 is DFQATT and CDR2 is SNEGSKA (reference sequence). The CDR3 spans 16 residues. The V and J ends lost 2 bases and 7 bases respectively, with 21 bases between them. CDR3 loop: CSARRLLAANPNEQFF. In DNA, the CDR3 is TGCAGTGCTAGAAGGCTGCTGGCGGCCAACCCTAATGAGCAGTTCTTC.